These 7 T cell receptor beta chains came from one sample sequenced in a study of CD8+ T cells in alopecia areata (dated by TCRdb to the late 2010s). Libraries were constructed by the immunoSEQ multiplex PCR assay. For TCR sequencing, RNA was extracted from every sample and reverse transcribed into cDNA to serve as template. Drawn from immuneACCESS, this table holds only the in-frame rearrangements with V and J called that TCRdb kept. Clones are partly lost; checked studies trace under half to an unresolved V gene and leave the rest unexplained. For this sample the table gives 30,000 to 40,000 clones, of which around 80% were detected only once. 19% of the sample lies in the top ten. The sample taken for sequencing was NKG2D-low CD8+ T cells sorted from blood. What the cell subset or site label conveys for this sample: sorted CD8+ NKG2D-low blood T cells. These receptors were collected from a human donor with alopecia areata.

CDR3 bases: TGTGCCAGCAGCGATGGACAGGGGCCCACTGAAGCTTTCTTT. Encoded protein: CASSDGQGPTEAFF. The chain joins TRBV5-4 to TRBJ1-1, with TRBD1 matching over 9 bases. This CDR3 is 14 amino acids long. Germline CDR1 reads SGHNT; CDR2 reads YYREEE (reference sequence). The V segment lost 4 bases and the J segment 4 bases; nucleotides outside the gene matches: 5.

The J gene is TRBJ2-1, the V gene TRBV6-5; 9 bases line up with TRBD2. The CDR3 covers 15 residues. V lost 2 bases and J lost 6; bases outside the gene matches: 5. From germline, CDR1 is MNHEY and CDR2 SVGAGI. The CDR3 bases are TGTGCCAGCAGTTACCTTAGCGGGAGTTCCAATGAGCAGTTCTTC. It yields the protein CASSYLSGSSNEQFF.

This clone occurred a few times. V usage is TRBV4-1 and J usage is TRBJ1-4; no clear D gene. Between the trimmed V and J ends, which lost 1 base and 0 bases, there was a span of 18 bases. Germline loops: CDR1 MGHRA, CDR2 YSYEKL. CDR3 length: 19 amino acids. CDR3 sequence reads: CASSQVVGTLAATNEKLFF. As DNA, the CDR3 is TGCGCCAGCAGCCAAGTCGTAGGCACCTTGGCTGCAACTAATGAAAAACTGTTTTTT.

In its sample, this clone was seen once. The chain employs TRBV29-1 and TRBJ2-7; 8 nucleotides line up with TRBD1. This CDR3 spans 14 amino acids. Trimming cost V 2 bases and J 4 bases; bases outside gene matches: 7. CDR1 is SQVTM and CDR2 is ANQGSEA in the germline V gene. Here the CDR3 DNA reads TGCAGCGTTGAAACCGGGACAGGATCATACGAGCAGTACTTC. It is translated as CSVETGTGSYEQYF.

This chain uses TRBV7-9 with TRBJ2-7; D uncertain. V gave up 1 base and J gave up 4 bases, with 8 bases separating them. The germline V gene encodes CDR1 SEHNR and CDR2 FQNEAQ (reference sequence). CDR3 length: 13 amino acids. The CDR3 sequence is CASSLGQQYEQYF. CDR3 bases: TGTGCCAGCAGCTTAGGGCAGCAGTACGAGCAGTACTTC.

The chain combines TRBV27 with TRBJ2-7, with 9 bases aligning to TRBD1. The ends lost 6 bases at V and 6 bases at J; junction bases unmatched: 6. Per germline, CDR1 MNHEY and CDR2 SMNVEV (reference sequence). The CDR3 is 13 residues long. The CDR3 DNA reads TGTGCCAGCAGGGCGGGACAGGGCCCCGAGCAGTACTTC. Translation: CASRAGQGPEQYF.

The chain links TRBV29-1 to TRBJ2-7; 9 nucleotides line up with TRBD1. The CDR3 loop spans 12 amino acids. Germline CDR1 and CDR2: SQVTM and ANQGSEA. V shed 5 bases and J 4 bases; nucleotides not matched to a gene: 3. The CDR3 DNA sequence: TGCAGCGTTCGGGACAGGGAATACGAGCAGTACTTC. It yields the protein CSVRDREYEQYF.